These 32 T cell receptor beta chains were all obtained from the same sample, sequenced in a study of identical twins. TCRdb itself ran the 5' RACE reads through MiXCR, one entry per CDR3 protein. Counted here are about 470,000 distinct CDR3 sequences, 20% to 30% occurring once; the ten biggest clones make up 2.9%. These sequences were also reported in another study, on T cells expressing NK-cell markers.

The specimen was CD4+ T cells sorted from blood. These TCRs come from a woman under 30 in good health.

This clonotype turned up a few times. CDR3 region: CASSSSGAPNYGYTF. In DNA form, the CDR3 reads TGTGCCAGCAGCTCTTCCGGGGCCCCAAACTATGGCTACACCTTC. This chain connects TRBV7-9 to TRBJ1-2, with D perhaps matching TRBD1 (5 bases). This CDR3 contains 15 residues. Germline lookup yields CDR1 SEHNR and CDR2 FQNEAQ (reference sequence). V was pared by 4 bases and J by 2 bases, with 14 bases between.

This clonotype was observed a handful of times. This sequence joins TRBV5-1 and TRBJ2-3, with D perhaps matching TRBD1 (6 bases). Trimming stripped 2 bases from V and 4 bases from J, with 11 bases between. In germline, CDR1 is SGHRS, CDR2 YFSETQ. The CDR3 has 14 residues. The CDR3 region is CASSFNRVPDTQYF. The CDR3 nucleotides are TGCGCCAGCAGCTTTAACAGGGTACCAGATACGCAGTATTTT.

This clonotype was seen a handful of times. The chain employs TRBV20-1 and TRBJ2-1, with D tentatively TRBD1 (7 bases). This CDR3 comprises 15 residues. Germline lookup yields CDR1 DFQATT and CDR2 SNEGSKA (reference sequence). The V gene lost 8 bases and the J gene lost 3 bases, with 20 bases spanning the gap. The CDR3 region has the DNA TGCAGTTGCGGGGACCGGGACAGACACTACAATGAGCAGTTCTTC. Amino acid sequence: CSCGDRDRHYNEQFF.

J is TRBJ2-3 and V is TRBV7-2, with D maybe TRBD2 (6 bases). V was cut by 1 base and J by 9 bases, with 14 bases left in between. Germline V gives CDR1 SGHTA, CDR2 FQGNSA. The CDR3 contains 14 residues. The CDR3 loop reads CASSLVGGLQTQYF. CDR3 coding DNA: TGTGCCAGCAGCTTAGTCGGGGGACTTCAAACGCAGTATTTT.

DNA of the CDR3: TGTGCCAGTAGTCTCCACAGGGAAGGAAGTGAAAAACTGTTTTTT. It translates to CASSLHREGSEKLFF. The gene calls are TRBV19 and TRBJ1-4; a weak D match, TRBD1 (6 bases). The ends were cut back, 5 bases at V and 7 bases at J, with 17 bases in the middle. The germline CDR1 and CDR2 sequences are LNHDA and SQIVND (reference sequence). The CDR3 runs to 15 residues.

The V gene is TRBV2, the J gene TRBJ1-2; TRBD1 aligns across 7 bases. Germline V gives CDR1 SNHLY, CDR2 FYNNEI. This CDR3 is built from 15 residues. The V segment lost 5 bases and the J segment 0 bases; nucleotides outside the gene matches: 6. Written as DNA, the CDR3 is TGTGCCAGCAGTCACGACAGGGACACTAACTATGGCTACACCTTC. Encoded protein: CASSHDRDTNYGYTF.

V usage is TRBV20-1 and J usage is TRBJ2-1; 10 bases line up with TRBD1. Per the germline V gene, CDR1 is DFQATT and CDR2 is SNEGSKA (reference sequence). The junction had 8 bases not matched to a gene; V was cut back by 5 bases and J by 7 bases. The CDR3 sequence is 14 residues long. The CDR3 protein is CSARLGQGGNEQFF. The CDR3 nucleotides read TGCAGTGCTCGCCTCGGACAGGGGGGGAATGAGCAGTTCTTC.

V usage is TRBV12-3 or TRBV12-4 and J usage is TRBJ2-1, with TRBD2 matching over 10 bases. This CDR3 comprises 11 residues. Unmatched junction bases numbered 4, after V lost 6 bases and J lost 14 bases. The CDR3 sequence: CASSTGTSEFF. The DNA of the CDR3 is TGTGCCAGCAGCACCGGGACTAGCGAGTTCTTC.

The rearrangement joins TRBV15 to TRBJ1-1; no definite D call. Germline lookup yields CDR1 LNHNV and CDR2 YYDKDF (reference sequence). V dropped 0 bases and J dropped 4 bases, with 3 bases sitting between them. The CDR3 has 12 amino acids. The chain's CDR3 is CATSREATEAFF. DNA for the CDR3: TGTGCCACCAGCAGAGAGGCCACTGAAGCTTTCTTT.

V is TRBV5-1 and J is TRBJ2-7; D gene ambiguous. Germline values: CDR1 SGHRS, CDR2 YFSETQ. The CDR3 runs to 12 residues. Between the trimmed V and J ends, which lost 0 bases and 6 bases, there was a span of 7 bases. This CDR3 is CASSLGLAEQYF. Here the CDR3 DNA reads TGCGCCAGCAGCTTGGGGCTTGCCGAGCAGTACTTC.

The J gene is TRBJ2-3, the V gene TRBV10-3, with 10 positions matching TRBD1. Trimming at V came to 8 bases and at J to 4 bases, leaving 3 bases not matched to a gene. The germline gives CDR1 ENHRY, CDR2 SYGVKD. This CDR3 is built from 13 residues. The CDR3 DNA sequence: TGTGCCATCGGGGGACAGGGGTCAGATACGCAGTATTTT. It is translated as CAIGGQGSDTQYF.

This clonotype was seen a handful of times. The DNA of the CDR3 is TGCGCCAGCAGTGAGGCGACAGGGCGTCCGGGATACGAGCAGTACTTC. It yields the protein CASSEATGRPGYEQYF. The chain carries TRBV10-2 and TRBJ2-7; the match to TRBD1 covers 7 bases. Per germline, CDR1 WSHSY and CDR2 SAAADI. This CDR3 is built from 16 residues. V shed 2 bases and J 4 bases; nucleotides not matched to a gene: 11.

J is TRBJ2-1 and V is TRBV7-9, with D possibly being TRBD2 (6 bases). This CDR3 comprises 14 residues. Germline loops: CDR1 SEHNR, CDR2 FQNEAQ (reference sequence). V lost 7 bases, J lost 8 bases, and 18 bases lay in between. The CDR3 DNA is TGTGCCAGCACCCGAGGGGCGGGGAGCGATGAGCAGTTCTTC. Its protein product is CASTRGAGSDEQFF.

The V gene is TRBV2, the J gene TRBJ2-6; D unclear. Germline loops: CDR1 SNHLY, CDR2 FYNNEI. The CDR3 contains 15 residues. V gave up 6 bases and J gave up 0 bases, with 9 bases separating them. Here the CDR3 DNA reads TGTGCCAGCAGGGGCGTTAGCTCTGGGGCCAACGTCCTGACTTTC. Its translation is CASRGVSSGANVLTF. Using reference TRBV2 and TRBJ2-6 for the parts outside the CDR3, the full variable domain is EPEVTQTPSHQVTQMGQEVILRCVPISNHLYFYWYRQILGQKVEFLVSFYNNEISEKSEIFDDQFSVERPDGSNFTLKIRSTKLEDSAMYFCASRGVSSGANVLTFGAGSRLTVL.

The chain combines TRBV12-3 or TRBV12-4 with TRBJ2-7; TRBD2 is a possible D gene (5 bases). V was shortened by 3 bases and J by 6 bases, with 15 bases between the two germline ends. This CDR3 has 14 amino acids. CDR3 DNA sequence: TGTGCCAGCAGTTTCAGTCCCCCGGGGATCGAGCAGTACTTC. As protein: CASSFSPPGIEQYF.

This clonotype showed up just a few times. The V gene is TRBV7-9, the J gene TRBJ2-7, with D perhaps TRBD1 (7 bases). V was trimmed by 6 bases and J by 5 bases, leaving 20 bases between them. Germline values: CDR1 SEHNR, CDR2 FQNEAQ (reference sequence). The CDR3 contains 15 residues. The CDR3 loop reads CASSSGQARGNEQYF. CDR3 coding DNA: TGTGCCAGCAGTTCTGGACAGGCTCGGGGGAACGAGCAGTACTTC.

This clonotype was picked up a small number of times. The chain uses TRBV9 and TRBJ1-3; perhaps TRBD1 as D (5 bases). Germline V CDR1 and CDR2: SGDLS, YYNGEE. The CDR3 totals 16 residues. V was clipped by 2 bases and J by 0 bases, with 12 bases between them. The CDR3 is CASSVGGTSSGNTIYF. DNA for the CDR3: TGTGCCAGCAGCGTTGGAGGGACTTCCTCTGGAAACACCATATATTTT.

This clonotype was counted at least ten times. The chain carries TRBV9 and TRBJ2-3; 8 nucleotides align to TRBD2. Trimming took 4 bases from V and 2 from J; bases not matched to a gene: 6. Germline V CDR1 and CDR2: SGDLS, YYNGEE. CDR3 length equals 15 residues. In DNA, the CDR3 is TGTGCCAGCAGCACAAGCGGGGGAGTCACAGATACGCAGTATTTT. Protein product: CASSTSGGVTDTQYF.

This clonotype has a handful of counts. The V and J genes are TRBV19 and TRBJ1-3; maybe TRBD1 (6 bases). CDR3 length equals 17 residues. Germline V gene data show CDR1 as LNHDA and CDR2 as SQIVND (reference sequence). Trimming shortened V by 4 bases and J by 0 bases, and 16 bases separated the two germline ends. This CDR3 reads CASSTQTGLLSGNTIYF. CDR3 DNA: TGTGCCAGTAGTACCCAGACAGGACTGCTCTCTGGAAACACCATATATTTT.

The CDR3 here is CASSHTGRGETEAFF. The CDR3 DNA reads as TGTGCCAGCTCACATACGGGACGGGGGGAGACTGAAGCTTTCTTT. The chain joins TRBV18 to TRBJ1-1; a possible D gene is TRBD1 (5 bases). Germline CDR1 reads KGHSH; CDR2 reads LQKENI. The CDR3 runs 15 residues. V was cut by 4 bases and J by 5 bases, with 17 bases left in between.

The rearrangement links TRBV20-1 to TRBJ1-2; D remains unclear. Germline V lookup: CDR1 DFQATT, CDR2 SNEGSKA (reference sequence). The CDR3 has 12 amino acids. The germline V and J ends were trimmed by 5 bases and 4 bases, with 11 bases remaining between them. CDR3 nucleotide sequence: TGCAGTGCTTCCCGACGGAGCTATGGCTACACCTTC. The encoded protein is CSASRRSYGYTF.

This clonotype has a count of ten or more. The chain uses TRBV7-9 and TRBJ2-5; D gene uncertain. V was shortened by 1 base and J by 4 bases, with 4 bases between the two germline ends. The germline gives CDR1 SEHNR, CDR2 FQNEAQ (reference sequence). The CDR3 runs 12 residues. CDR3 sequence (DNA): TGTGCCAGCAGCTTAGTTTCAGAGACCCAGTACTTC. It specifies CASSLVSETQYF.

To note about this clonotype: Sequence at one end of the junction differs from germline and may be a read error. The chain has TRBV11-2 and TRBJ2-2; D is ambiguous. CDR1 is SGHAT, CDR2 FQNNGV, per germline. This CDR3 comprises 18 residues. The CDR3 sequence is CASSLEFSILSNIGELFF. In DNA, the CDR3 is TGTGCCAGCAGCTTAGAGTTCAGCATCCTTTCAAACATCGGGGAGCTGTTTTTT.

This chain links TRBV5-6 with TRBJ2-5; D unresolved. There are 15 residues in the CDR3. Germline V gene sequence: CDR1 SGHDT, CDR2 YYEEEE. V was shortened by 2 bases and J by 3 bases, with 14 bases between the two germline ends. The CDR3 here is CASSFGNQLKETQYF. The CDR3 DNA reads TGTGCCAGCAGCTTCGGAAACCAGTTGAAAGAGACCCAGTACTTC. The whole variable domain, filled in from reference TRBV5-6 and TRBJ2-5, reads DAGVTQSPTHLIKTRGQQVTLRCSPKSGHDTVSWYQQALGQGPQFIFQYYEEEERQRGNFPDRFSGHQFPNYSSELNVNALLLGDSALYLCASSFGNQLKETQYFGPGTRLLVL.

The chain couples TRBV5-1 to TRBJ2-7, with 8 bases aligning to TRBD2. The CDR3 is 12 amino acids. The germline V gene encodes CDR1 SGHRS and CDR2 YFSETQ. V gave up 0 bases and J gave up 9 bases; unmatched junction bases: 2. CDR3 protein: CASSLEAGGQYF. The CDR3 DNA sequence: TGCGCCAGCAGCTTGGAGGCGGGAGGGCAGTACTTC. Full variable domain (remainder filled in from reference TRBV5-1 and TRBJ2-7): KAGVTQTPRYLIKTRGQQVTLSCSPISGHRSVSWYQQTPGQGLQFLFEYFSETQRNKGNFPGRFSGRQFSNSRSEMNVSTLELGDSALYLCASSLEAGGQYFGPGTRLTVT.

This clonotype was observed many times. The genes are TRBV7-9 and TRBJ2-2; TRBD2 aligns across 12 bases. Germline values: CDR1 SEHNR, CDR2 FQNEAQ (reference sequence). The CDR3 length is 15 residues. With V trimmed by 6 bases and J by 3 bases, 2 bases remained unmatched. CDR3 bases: TGTGCCAGCAGTCGACTAGCGGGGGACACCGGGGAGCTGTTTTTT. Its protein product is CASSRLAGDTGELFF.

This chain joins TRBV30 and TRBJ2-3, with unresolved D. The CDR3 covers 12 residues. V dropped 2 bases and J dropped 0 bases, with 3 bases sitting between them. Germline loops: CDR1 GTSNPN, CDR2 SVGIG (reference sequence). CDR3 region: CAWSQSTDTQYF. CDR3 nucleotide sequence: TGTGCCTGGAGTCAAAGCACAGATACGCAGTATTTT.

CDR3 DNA sequence: TGTGCCAGCAGCCAGGGGGGTTTGGGGCACACCGGGGAGCTGTTTTTT. The encoded protein is CASSQGGLGHTGELFF. The J gene is TRBJ2-2, the V gene TRBV11-3; tentatively, D is TRBD1 (7 bases). This CDR3 spans 16 amino acids. Trimming left V 5 bases short and J 3 bases short, with 16 bases between. Germline V gene sequence: CDR1 SGHNT, CDR2 YENEEA.

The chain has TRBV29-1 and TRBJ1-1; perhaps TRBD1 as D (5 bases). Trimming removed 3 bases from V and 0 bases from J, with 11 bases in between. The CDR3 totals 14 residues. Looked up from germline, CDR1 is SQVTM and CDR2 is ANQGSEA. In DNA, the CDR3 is TGCAGCGTTGAGGGGCTAGTCATGAACACTGAAGCTTTCTTT. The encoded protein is CSVEGLVMNTEAFF.

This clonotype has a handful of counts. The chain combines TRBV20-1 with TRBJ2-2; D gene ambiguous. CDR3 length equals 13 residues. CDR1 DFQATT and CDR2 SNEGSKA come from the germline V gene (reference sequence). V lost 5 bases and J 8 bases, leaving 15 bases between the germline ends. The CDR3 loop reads CSARKRGFGELFF. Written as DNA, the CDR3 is TGCAGTGCTCGTAAGCGAGGTTTTGGGGAGCTGTTTTTT.

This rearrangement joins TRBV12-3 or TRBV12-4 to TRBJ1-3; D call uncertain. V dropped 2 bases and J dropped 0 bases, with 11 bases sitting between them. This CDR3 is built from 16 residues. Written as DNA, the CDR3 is TGTGCCAGCAGTTTATTCGGGGAAGCCTCTGGAAACACCATATATTTT. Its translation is CASSLFGEASGNTIYF.

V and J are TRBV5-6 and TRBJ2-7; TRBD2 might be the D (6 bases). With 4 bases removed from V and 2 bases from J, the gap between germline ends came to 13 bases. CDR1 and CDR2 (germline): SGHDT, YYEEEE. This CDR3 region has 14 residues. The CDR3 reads CASSSRDFTYEQYF. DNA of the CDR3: TGTGCCAGCAGCAGTAGGGACTTTACCTACGAGCAGTACTTC.